What follows is one TCR beta chain and its context. Its antigen is still unknown. PCR was performed using 60 Vbeta and 13 Jbeta primers. Assay: immunoSEQ multiplex PCR; the TCRdb copy retains only in-frame clones and omits some. The table records about 170,000 clones, 80% to 90% of them present only once. This entry is derived from a study of cytomegalovirus exposure and HLA in healthy donors. General study results and limits: Per a prior analysis, the majority of TCR beta V segments were productive roughly 90% or roughly 30% of the time. Rarity marked most TCR sequences, yet some public TCRs occurred in many donors.

Germline CDR1 reads LNHDA; CDR2 reads SQIVND (reference sequence). The trim removed 7 bases at V and 3 bases at J, leaving 8 bases unmatched. The CDR3 runs to 15 residues. The source material was PBMCs. The receptor was derived from a woman aged 18-30 years in good health and CMV-seropositive. J is TRBJ1-5 and V is TRBV19; 8 bases agree with TRBD1. The CDR3 is CASKSTGAYNQPQHF. The CDR3, as DNA: TGTGCCAGTAAATCGACAGGGGCATACAATCAGCCCCAGCATTTT.